A selection of T cell receptor beta chains follows, all from one sample in a study of CD8+ T cells in alopecia areata. Here immunoSEQ multiplex PCR was the method, and the copy in TCRdb shows in-frame clones only, minus some. The table records over 120,000 clones, around 60% of them present only once. This specimen consisted of CD4+ T cells sorted from blood, obtained at week 0. All receptors come from a human donor with alopecia areata. Both conserved end residues are part of each CDR3. A D gene is named only where the DNA matches it firmly. Expanded clones are given a class, and other clones once, few, many or no size at all.

TRBD1 TRBJ1-2 TRBV5-4 once CASSSETGGYGYTF TGTGCCAGCAGCAGTGAGACAGGGGGCTATGGCTACACCTTC
TRBD1 TRBJ1-1 TRBV29-1 - CSVKQGRTEAFF TGCAGCGTTAAACAGGGGAGGACTGAAGCTTTCTTT
- TRBJ1-2 TRBV4-3 - CASSQDYKQLYGYTF TGCGCCAGCAGCCAAGATTACAAACAGTTGTATGGCTACACCTTC
- TRBJ1-6 TRBV25-1 few CASSGGGGQFNSPLHF TGTGCCAGCAGTGGGGGAGGTGGGCAGTTTAATTCACCCCTCCACTTT
- TRBJ2-1 TRBV4-1 few CASSQEGQATEQFF TGCGCCAGCAGCCAAGAGGGTCAAGCGACTGAGCAGTTCTTC
- TRBJ2-7 TRBV29-1 - CSVEDATSYEQYF TGCAGCGTTGAAGACGCGACCTCCTACGAGCAGTACTTC
- TRBJ2-3 TRBV6-6 once CASRPGGTDTQYF TGTGCCAGCAGGCCAGGGGGCACAGATACGCAGTATTTT
- TRBJ2-5 TRBV20-1 few CSALYQETQYF TGCAGTGCTCTGTATCAAGAGACCCAGTACTTC
TRBD1 TRBJ1-6 TRBV27 - CASAHDRENSPLHF TGTGCCAGCGCGCACGACAGGGAAAATTCACCCCTCCACTTT
TRBD2 TRBJ2-2 TRBV13 - CASSSHLTGGNTGELFF TGTGCCAGCAGCTCACATCTGACGGGGGGGAACACCGGGGAGCTGTTTTTT
TRBD2 TRBJ2-5 TRBV7-6 - CASSFSGEETQYF TGTGCCAGCAGCTTTAGCGGGGAAGAGACCCAGTACTTC
- TRBJ1-2 TRBV5-4 few CASSRTGPYGYTF TGTGCCAGCAGCCGCACGGGACCCTATGGCTACACCTTC
- TRBJ1-4 TRBV6-1 - CASILDRGREKLFF -
TRBD1 TRBJ2-3 TRBV19 - CASSSTGARTDTQYF TGTGCCAGTAGTTCAACAGGGGCCCGCACAGATACGCAGTATTTT
TRBD1 TRBJ1-5 TRBV19 once CASGTVPYSNQPQHF TGTGCCAGCGGGACAGTGCCGTATAGCAATCAGCCCCAGCATTTT
- TRBJ2-7 TRBV2 - CASSPTSVSADTIRQYF TGTGCCAGCAGTCCCACCTCTGTTTCCGCAGACACTATCCGGCAGTACTTC
- TRBJ2-1 TRBV7-8 once CASSAPLTRVGYNEQFF TGTGCCAGCAGCGCTCCCCTTACTAGAGTCGGATACAATGAGCAGTTCTTC
- TRBJ2-7 TRBV30 - CAWSVHGGTEQYF TGTGCCTGGAGTGTACATGGGGGAACCGAGCAGTACTTC
- TRBJ2-3 TRBV30 once CAWSVGQSTDTQYF TGTGCCTGGAGTGTAGGACAGAGCACAGATACGCAGTATTTT
TRBD1 TRBJ1-5 TRBV2 few CASRQGQEGNQPQHF TGTGCCAGCAGACAAGGACAGGAGGGCAATCAGCCCCAGCATTTT
- TRBJ1-1 TRBV19 - CASNQGRAGTEAFF TGTGCCAGTAATCAAGGCAGGGCGGGTACTGAAGCTTTCTTT
- TRBJ2-6 TRBV9 - CASSVADPEGDSGANVLTF TGTGCCAGCAGCGTAGCTGACCCTGAAGGAGACTCTGGGGCCAACGTCCTGACTTTC
- TRBJ1-2 TRBV15 - CATSPTNYGYTF TGTGCCACCAGTCCGACTAACTATGGCTACACCTTC
- TRBJ2-4 TRBV4-3 many CASSQDLAQNIQYF TGCGCCAGCAGCCAAGATTTGGCCCAAAACATTCAGTACTTC
TRBD2 TRBJ2-7 TRBV10-3 - CAISGASGGLGQYF TGTGCCATCAGTGGGGCTAGCGGGGGTCTGGGGCAGTACTTC
TRBD1 TRBJ2-7 TRBV4-3 - CASSQGHGQDYEQYF TGCGCCAGCAGCCAAGGTCATGGACAGGACTACGAGCAGTACTTC
- TRBJ2-5 TRBV29-1 - CSVFGFEETQYF TGCAGCGTTTTCGGCTTCGAGGAGACCCAGTACTTC
- TRBJ1-6 TRBV7-8 - CASSLQGSSYNSPLHF TGTGCCAGCAGCTTACAGGGAAGCTCCTATAATTCACCCCTCCACTTT
- TRBJ1-2 TRBV4-2 - CASSQDLRGGPHYGYTF TGTGCCAGCAGCCAAGATCTGCGCGGGGGGCCCCACTATGGCTACACCTTC
- TRBJ2-4 TRBV6-1 - CASSEAPGAKNIQYF TGTGCCAGCAGTGAAGCGCCGGGGGCCAAAAACATTCAGTACTTC
- TRBJ2-6 TRBV14 - CASSQGTLLYSGANVLTF TGTGCCAGCAGCCAAGGGACCTTATTGTACTCTGGGGCCAACGTCCTGACTTTC
- TRBJ2-2 TRBV29-1 - CSAPKNTGELFF TGCAGCGCCCCAAAGAACACCGGGGAGCTGTTTTTT
- TRBJ2-1 TRBV6-5 - CASSYSMGSYNEQFF TGTGCCAGCAGTTACTCGATGGGCTCCTACAATGAGCAGTTCTTC
TRBD1 TRBJ2-5 TRBV5-1 few CASRSGTGQETQYF TGCGCCAGCAGATCCGGGACAGGTCAAGAGACCCAGTACTTC
- TRBJ1-1 TRBV5-1 once CASSLASGWYTEAFF TGCGCCAGCAGCTTGGCCTCAGGGTGGTACACTGAAGCTTTCTTT
- TRBJ1-1 TRBV7-2 - CASSLSVNTEAFF TGTGCCAGCAGCTTGTCGGTGAACACTGAAGCTTTCTTT
- TRBJ2-6 TRBV4-3 few CASSQELAASGANVLTF TGCGCCAGCAGCCAAGAATTAGCGGCCTCTGGGGCCAACGTCCTGACTTTC
TRBD1 TRBJ1-1 TRBV5-1 - CASRAGQGSPFF TGCGCCAGCAGGGCGGGACAGGGGAGTCCTTTCTTT
- TRBJ1-1 TRBV27 - CASSANPTGRNTEAFF TGTGCCAGCAGTGCGAACCCCACGGGGAGGAACACTGAAGCTTTCTTT
- TRBJ2-7 TRBV23-1 - CASSQSRQGVHCYEQYF TGCGCCAGCAGTCAATCGAGGCAGGGTGTCCATTGTTACGAGCAGTACTTC